The 10 T cell receptor beta chains below all came from one sample that was sequenced in a study of cytomegalovirus exposure and HLA in healthy donors. Vbeta (60) and Jbeta (13) primers were used in the PCR. Assay: immunoSEQ multiplex PCR; the TCRdb copy retains only in-frame clones and omits some. Of a few hundred thousand clones in the sample, roughly 90% were seen once. The sample consisted of PBMCs. Receptors were obtained from a woman aged 18-29 years in good health and CMV-seronegative.

CDR3 DNA sequence: TGTGCCAGCAGTGCAATGACAGGGGGGTCCTACGAGCAGTACTTC. Residues: CASSAMTGGSYEQYF. This chain uses TRBV6-1 with TRBJ2-5, with 9 positions matching TRBD1. The better agreement between TRBJ2-7 and the DNA end casts doubt on the J call. Germline-derived CDR1 and CDR2 are MNHNS and SASEGT. This CDR3 is built from 15 residues.

This chain uses TRBV6-5 with TRBJ2-2, with 8 bases matching TRBD1. CDR1 MNHEY and CDR2 SVGAGI come from the germline V gene. The CDR3 has 16 amino acids. The V and J ends lost 0 bases and 6 bases, in that order; junction bases with no gene match: 6. The CDR3 loop reads CASSYSAGGRSGELFF. CDR3 bases: TGTGCCAGCAGTTACTCTGCAGGGGGCCGCTCCGGGGAGCTGTTTTTT.

The chain has TRBV11-2 and TRBJ1-4; D is possibly TRBD1 (5 bases). The length of the CDR3 is 17 residues. Deletions cut 4 bases from V and 2 bases from J, with 17 bases between. Germline CDR1 and CDR2: SGHAT and FQNNGV. The CDR3 region is CASSSPPGGITNEKLFF. In nucleotides, the CDR3 is TGTGCCAGCAGCTCCCCTCCCGGGGGGATCACTAATGAAAAACTGTTTTTT.

This rearrangement joins TRBV30 to TRBJ1-5, with 9 bases lining up with TRBD1. V lost 4 bases to trimming and J lost 7 bases; unmatched junction nucleotides: 11. This CDR3 is built from 15 residues. Germline V CDR1 and CDR2: GTSNPN, SVGIG (reference sequence). CDR3 protein: CAWILGQGLGQPQHF. The CDR3 coding sequence is TGTGCCTGGATTCTAGGACAGGGGCTAGGCCAGCCCCAGCATTTT.

The V and J genes are TRBV6-6 and TRBJ1-4; tentatively, D is TRBD1 (5 bases). The CDR3 has 16 amino acids. Germline lookup yields CDR1 MNHNY and CDR2 SVGAGI (reference sequence). Between the trimmed V and J ends, which lost 4 bases and 5 bases, there was a span of 17 bases. The DNA of the CDR3 is TGTGCCAGCAGTTTTTCCGGGGGGTGGGGGAATGAAAAACTGTTTTTT. Its translation is CASSFSGGWGNEKLFF.

The rearrangement uses TRBV2 and TRBJ1-5; possible D gene TRBD1, 5 bases. The germline V gene has CDR1 SNHLY and CDR2 FYNNEI. The CDR3 runs 16 residues. Trimming took 1 base from V and 8 from J, leaving 18 bases between them. The CDR3: CASSEGIQARGKPQHF. CDR3 nucleotides: TGTGCCAGCAGTGAAGGAATCCAAGCCCGGGGGAAGCCCCAGCATTTT. The full variable domain, rest sourced from reference TRBV2 and TRBJ1-5, is EPEVTQTPSHQVTQMGQEVILRCVPISNHLYFYWYRQILGQKVEFLVSFYNNEISEKSEIFDDQFSVERPDGSNFTLKIRSTKLEDSAMYFCASSEGIQARGKPQHFGDGTRLSIL.

The V and J genes are TRBV6-1 and TRBJ1-2; D not certain. V was shortened by 7 bases and J by 0 bases, with 3 bases between the two germline ends. Germline CDR1 and CDR2: MNHNS and SASEGT. CDR3 size: 11 residues. Here the CDR3 reads CASTANYGYTF. CDR3 nucleotides: TGTGCCAGCACGGCTAACTATGGCTACACCTTC.

The CDR3 DNA sequence: TGTGCCAGTACATACCCCGGCTCTGGGGCCAACGTCCTGACTTTC. This translates into CASTYPGSGANVLTF. The rearrangement uses TRBV19 and TRBJ2-6; D is ambiguous. V lost 7 bases and J lost 0, with 10 bases in between. The CDR3 is 15 residues long. Per germline, CDR1 LNHDA and CDR2 SQIVND (reference sequence).

V usage is TRBV19 and J usage is TRBJ1-5; D perhaps matches TRBD1 (6 bases). The V end lost 5 bases, the J end lost 6 bases, and 11 bases lay between the germline ends. The germline gives CDR1 LNHDA, CDR2 SQIVND (reference sequence). This CDR3 comprises 13 residues. In DNA form, the CDR3 reads TGTGCCAGTAGTGTACAGGGTTCTCAGCCCCAGCATTTT. It encodes CASSVQGSQPQHF.

The CDR3: CASGFGGVSSYEQYF. CDR3 coding DNA: TGTGCTAGTGGTTTCGGCGGGGTCAGCTCCTACGAGCAGTACTTC. The chain joins TRBV12-5 to TRBJ2-7, with a tentative D call TRBD2 (6 bases). V lost 3 bases and J 0 bases, leaving 12 bases between the germline ends. This CDR3 spans 15 amino acids. Germline lookup yields CDR1 LGHNT and CDR2 FRNRAP.